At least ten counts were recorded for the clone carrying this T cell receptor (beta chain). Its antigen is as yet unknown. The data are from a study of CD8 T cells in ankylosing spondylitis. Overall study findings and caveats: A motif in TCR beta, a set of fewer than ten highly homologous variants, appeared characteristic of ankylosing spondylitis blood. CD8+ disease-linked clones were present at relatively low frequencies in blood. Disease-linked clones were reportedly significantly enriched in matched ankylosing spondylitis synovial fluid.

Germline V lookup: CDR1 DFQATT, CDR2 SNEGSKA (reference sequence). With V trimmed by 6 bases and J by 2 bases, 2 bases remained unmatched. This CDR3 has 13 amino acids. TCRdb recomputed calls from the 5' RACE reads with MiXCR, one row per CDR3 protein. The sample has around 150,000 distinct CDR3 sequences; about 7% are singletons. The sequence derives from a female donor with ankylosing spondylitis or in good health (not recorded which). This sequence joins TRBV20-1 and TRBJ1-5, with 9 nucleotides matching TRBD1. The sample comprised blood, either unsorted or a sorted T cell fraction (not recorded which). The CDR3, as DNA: TGCAGTGCCCGGACAGGGGGCAATCAGCCCCAGCATTTT. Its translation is CSARTGGNQPQHF.